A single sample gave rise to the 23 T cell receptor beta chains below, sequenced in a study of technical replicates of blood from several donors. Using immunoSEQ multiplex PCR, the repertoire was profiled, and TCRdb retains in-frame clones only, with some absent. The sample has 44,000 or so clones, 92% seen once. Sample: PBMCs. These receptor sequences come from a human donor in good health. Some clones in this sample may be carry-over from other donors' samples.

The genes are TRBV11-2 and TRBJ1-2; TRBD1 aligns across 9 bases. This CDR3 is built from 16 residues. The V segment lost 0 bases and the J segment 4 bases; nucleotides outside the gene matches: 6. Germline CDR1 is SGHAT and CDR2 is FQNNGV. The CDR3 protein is CASSLDYRGRGYGYTF. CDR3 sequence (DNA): TGTGCCAGCAGCTTAGACTACAGGGGGCGCGGCTATGGCTACACCTTC.

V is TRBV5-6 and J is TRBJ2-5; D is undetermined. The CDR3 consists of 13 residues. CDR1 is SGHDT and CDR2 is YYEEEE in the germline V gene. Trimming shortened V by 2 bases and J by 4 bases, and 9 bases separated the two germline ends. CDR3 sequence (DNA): TGTGCCAGCAGCTTTTATTCGGGAGAGACCCAGTACTTC. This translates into CASSFYSGETQYF.

The CDR3 DNA sequence: TGTGCCAGCAGCCTCAACGGGGTCCAGCAGTACTTC. It codes for CASSLNGVQQYF. This chain links TRBV5-6 with TRBJ2-7; TRBD2 might be the D (5 bases). V was clipped by 4 bases and J by 8 bases, with 13 bases between them. The CDR3 consists of 12 residues. Germline V gene data show CDR1 as SGHDT and CDR2 as YYEEEE.

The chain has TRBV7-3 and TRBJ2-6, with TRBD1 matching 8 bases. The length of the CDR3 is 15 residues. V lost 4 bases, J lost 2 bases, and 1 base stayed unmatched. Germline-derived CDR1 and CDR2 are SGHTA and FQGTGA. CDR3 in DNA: TGTGCCAGCAGCTCGGACAGGGCTGGGGCCAACGTCCTGACTTTC. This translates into CASSSDRAGANVLTF.

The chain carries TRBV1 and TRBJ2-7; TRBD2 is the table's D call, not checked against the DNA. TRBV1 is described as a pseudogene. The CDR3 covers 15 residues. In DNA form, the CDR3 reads TGCACCAGCAGCCTTCAGCGGGGTTACTCCTACGAGCAGTACTTC. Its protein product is CTSSLQRGYSYEQYF.

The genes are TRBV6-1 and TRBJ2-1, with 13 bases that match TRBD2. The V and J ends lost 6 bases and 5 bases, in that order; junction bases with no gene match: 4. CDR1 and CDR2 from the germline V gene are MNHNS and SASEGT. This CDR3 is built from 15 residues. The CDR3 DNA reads TGTGCCAGCAGCTCGGGACTAGCGGGGAACAATGAGCAGTTCTTC. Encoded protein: CASSSGLAGNNEQFF.

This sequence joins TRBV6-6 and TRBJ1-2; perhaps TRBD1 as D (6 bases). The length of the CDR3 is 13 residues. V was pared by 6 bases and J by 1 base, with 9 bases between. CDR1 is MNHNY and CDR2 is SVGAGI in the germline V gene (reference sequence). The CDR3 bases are TGTGCCAGCAGGGTACAGGGTAACTATGGCTACACCTTC. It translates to CASRVQGNYGYTF.

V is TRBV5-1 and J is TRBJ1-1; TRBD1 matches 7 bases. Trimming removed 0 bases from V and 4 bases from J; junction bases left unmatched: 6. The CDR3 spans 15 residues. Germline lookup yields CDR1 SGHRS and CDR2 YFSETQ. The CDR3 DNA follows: TGCGCCAGCAGCTTGGGCATAGGGGGCACCACTGAAGCTTTCTTT. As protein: CASSLGIGGTTEAFF.

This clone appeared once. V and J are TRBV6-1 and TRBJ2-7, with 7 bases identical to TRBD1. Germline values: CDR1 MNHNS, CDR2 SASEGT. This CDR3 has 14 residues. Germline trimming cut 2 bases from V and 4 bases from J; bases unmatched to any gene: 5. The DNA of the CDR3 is TGTGCCAGCAGTGAATACAGGGGCTCTTACGAGCAGTACTTC. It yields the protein CASSEYRGSYEQYF.

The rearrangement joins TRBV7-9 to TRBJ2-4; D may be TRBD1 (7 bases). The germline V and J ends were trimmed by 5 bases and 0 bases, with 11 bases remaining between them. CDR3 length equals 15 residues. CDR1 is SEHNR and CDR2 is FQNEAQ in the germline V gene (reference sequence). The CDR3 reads CASSRGTEAKNIQYF. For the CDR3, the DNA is TGTGCCAGCAGCCGCGGGACAGAAGCCAAAAACATTCAGTACTTC. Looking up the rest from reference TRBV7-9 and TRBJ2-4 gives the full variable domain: DTGVSQNPRHKITKRGQNVTFRCDPISEHNRLYWYRQTLGQGPEFLTYFQNEAQLEKSRLLSDRFSAERPKGSFSTLEIQRTEQGDSAMYLCASSRGTEAKNIQYFGAGTRLSVL.

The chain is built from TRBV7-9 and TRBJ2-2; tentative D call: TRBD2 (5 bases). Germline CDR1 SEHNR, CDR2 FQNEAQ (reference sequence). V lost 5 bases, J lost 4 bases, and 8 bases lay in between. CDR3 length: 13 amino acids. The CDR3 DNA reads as TGTGCCAGCAGCATGGACTCCACCGGGGAGCTGTTTTTT. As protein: CASSMDSTGELFF.

The CDR3 spells CASSLSSSYNEQFF. DNA of the CDR3: TGTGCCAGCAGCTTATCTAGTTCCTACAATGAGCAGTTCTTC. The chain couples TRBV7-2 to TRBJ2-1; D is unresolved. The ends were cut back, 2 bases at V and 1 base at J, with 6 bases in the middle. Per the germline V gene, CDR1 is SGHTA and CDR2 is FQGNSA. The CDR3 contains 14 residues.

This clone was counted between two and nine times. The DNA of the CDR3 is TGTGCCAGCAGCTTGGATCAGCAGAAGAGGGCTTTCTTT. This sequence encodes CASSLDQQKRAFF. The V and J genes are TRBV5-6 and TRBJ1-1; D not resolved. Trimming removed 0 bases at V and 11 bases at J, with 14 bases between. Germline V lookup: CDR1 SGHDT, CDR2 YYEEEE. This CDR3 has 13 residues. Looking up the rest from reference TRBV5-6 and TRBJ1-1 gives the full variable domain: DAGVTQSPTHLIKTRGQQVTLRCSPKSGHDTVSWYQQALGQGPQFIFQYYEEEERQRGNFPDRFSGHQFPNYSSELNVNALLLGDSALYLCASSLDQQKRAFFGQGTRLTVV.

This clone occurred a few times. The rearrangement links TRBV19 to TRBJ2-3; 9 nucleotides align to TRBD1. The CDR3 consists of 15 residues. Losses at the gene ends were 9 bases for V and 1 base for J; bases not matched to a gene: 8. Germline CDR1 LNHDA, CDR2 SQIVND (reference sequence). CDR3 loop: CASRDRVRGTDTQYF. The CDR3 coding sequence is TGTGCCAGCCGGGACAGGGTCCGGGGCACAGATACGCAGTATTTT.

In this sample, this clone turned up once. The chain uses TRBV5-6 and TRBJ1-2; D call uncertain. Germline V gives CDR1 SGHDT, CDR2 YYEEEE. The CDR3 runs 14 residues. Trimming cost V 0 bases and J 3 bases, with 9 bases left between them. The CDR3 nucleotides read TGTGCCAGCAGCTTGGTACGGGGTGACTATGGCTACACCTTC. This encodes CASSLVRGDYGYTF.

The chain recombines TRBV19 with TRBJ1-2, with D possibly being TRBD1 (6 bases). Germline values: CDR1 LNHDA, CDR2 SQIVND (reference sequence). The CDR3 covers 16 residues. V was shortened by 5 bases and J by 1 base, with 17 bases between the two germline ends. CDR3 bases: TGTGCCAGTAGTGGGGACACTAAAACCCTTAACTATGGCTACACCTTC. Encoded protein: CASSGDTKTLNYGYTF.

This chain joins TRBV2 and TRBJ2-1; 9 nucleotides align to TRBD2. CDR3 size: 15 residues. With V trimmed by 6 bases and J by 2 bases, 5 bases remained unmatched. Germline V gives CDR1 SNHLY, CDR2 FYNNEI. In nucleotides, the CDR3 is TGTGCCAGCAGCGGTAGCGGGAGCACCTACAATGAGCAGTTCTTC. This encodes CASSGSGSTYNEQFF.

This chain's CDR3 is CASSLTQLYGYTF. Here the CDR3 DNA reads TGTGCCAGCAGCTTAACACAATTGTATGGCTACACCTTC. V is TRBV7-8 and J is TRBJ1-2; D uncertain. The CDR3 totals 13 residues. The germline V gene has CDR1 SGHVS and CDR2 FQNEAQ. Trimming removed 2 bases from V and 5 bases from J, with 9 bases in between.

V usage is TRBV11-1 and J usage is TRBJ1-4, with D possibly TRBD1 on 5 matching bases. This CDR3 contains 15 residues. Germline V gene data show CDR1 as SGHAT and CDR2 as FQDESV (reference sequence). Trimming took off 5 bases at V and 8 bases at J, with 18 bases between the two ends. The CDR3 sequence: CASSQQEGAWEKLFF. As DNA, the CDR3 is TGTGCCAGCAGCCAACAGGAAGGGGCTTGGGAAAAACTGTTTTTT.

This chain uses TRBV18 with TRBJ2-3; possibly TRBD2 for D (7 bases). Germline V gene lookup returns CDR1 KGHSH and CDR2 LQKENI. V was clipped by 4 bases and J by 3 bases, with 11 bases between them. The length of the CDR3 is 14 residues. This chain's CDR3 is CASSQGGQTDTQYF. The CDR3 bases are TGTGCCAGCTCACAGGGGGGGCAAACAGATACGCAGTATTTT.

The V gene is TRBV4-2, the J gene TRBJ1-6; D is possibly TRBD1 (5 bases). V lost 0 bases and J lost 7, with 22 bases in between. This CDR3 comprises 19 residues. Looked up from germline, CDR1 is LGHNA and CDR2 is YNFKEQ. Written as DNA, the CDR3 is TGTGCCAGCAGCCAAGATAGCGGGGGAACTCGAAGCCCCAATTCACCCCTCCACTTT. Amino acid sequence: CASSQDSGGTRSPNSPLHF.

This CDR3 is CASSLVGLAGVKTGELFF. CDR3 in DNA: TGTGCCAGCAGCTTAGTAGGACTAGCGGGGGTGAAGACCGGGGAGCTGTTTTTT. This chain links TRBV7-9 with TRBJ2-2; the match to TRBD2 covers 13 bases. This CDR3 has 18 residues. Germline lookup yields CDR1 SEHNR and CDR2 FQNEAQ (reference sequence). The J segment lost 5 bases and the V segment lost 1 base, leaving 7 bases of the junction unmatched.

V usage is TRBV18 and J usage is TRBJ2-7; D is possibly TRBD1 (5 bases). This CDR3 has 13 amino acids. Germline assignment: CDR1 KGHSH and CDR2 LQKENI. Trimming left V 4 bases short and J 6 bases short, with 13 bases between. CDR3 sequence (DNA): TGTGCCAGCTCACAGGGGATTTTGATCGAGCAGTACTTC. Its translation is CASSQGILIEQYF. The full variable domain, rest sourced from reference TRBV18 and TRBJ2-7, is NAGVMQNPRHLVRRRGQEARLRCSPMKGHSHVYWYRQLPEEGLKFMVYLQKENIIDESGMPKERFSAEFPKEGPSILRIQQVVRGDSAAYFCASSQGILIEQYFGPGTRLTVT.